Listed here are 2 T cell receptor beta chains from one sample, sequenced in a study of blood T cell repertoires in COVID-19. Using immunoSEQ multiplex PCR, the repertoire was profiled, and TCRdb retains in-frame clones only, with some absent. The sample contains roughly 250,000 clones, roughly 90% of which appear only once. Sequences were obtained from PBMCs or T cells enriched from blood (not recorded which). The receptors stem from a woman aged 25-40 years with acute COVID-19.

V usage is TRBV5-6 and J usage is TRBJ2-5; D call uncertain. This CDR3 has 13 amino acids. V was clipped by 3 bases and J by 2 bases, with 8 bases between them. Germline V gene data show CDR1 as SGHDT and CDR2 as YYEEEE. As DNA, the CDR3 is TGTGCCAGCAGCTACGAGGTACAAGAGACCCAGTACTTC. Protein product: CASSYEVQETQYF.

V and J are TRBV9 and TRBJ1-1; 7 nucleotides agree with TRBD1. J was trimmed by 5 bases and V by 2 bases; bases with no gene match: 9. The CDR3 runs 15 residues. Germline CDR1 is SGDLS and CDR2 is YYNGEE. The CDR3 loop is CASSVGRGIGTEAFF. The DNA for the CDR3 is TGTGCCAGCAGCGTTGGCAGGGGGATAGGGACTGAAGCTTTCTTT.